This T cell receptor (beta chain) was profiled in a study of cytomegalovirus exposure and HLA in healthy donors. General study findings and limits: According to a later analysis, TCR clusters from the first cohort tended to co-occur in the 90 to 150 validation repertoires. Reported results showed that the classifier diagnosed cytomegalovirus status with high specificity and sensitivity.

The germline V and J ends were trimmed by 4 bases and 7 bases, with 10 bases remaining between them. Germline V gene sequence: CDR1 MNHNS, CDR2 SASEGT. The CDR3 runs to 12 residues. This clone showed up just a few times. Its antigen is currently unknown. Some clones are missing from TCRdb's copy, which holds only in-frame ones; the method was immunoSEQ multiplex PCR. The table has 160,000 or so clones, around nine tenths seen once; the top ten hold approximately 3.1%. The chain uses TRBV6-1 and TRBJ1-1; D is ambiguous. The sequenced sample was PBMCs. The TCR originated in a man aged 18 to 29 in good health and CMV-seronegative. CDR3 bases: TGTGCCAGCAGTGGCAACGCGTTTGAAGCTTTCTTT. Encoded protein: CASSGNAFEAFF.